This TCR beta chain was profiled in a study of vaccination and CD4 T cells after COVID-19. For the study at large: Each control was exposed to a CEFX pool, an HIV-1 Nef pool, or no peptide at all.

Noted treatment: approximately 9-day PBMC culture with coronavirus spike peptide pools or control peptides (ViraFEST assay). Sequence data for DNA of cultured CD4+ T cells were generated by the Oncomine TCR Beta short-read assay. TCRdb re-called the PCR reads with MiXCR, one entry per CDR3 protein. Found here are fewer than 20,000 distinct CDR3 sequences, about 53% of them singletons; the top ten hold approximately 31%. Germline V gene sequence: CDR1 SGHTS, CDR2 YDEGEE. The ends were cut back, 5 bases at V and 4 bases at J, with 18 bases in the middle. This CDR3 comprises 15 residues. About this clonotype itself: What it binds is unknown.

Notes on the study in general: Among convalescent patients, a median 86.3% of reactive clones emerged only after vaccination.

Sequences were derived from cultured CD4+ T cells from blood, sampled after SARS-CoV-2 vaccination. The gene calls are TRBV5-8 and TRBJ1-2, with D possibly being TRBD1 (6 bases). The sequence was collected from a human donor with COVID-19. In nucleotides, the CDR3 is TGTGCCAGCAGTTACCTGGGGACACCCGTCTATGGCTACACCTTC. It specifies CASSYLGTPVYGYTF.